The TCR beta chain under discussion was sequenced for a study of T cell responses to AZD1222 COVID-19 vaccine. Germline V gives CDR1 SGHTA, CDR2 FQGNSA. This CDR3 has 15 amino acids. The germline V and J ends were trimmed by 1 base and 4 bases, with 13 bases remaining between them. Generated by immunoSEQ multiplex PCR, the TCRdb table keeps only in-frame clones and is missing some. The sample contains tens of thousands of clones, about nine tenths of which appear only once. The source was peripheral blood, collected 28 days after the second AZD1222 dose. The genes are TRBV7-2 and TRBJ2-5; D is undetermined. This sequence originates from an adult who received the AZD1222 COVID-19 vaccine. CDR3 in DNA: TGTGCCAGCAGCTTAGGCCTAGGAATAGGAGAGACCCAGTACTTC. Encoded protein: CASSLGLGIGETQYF.